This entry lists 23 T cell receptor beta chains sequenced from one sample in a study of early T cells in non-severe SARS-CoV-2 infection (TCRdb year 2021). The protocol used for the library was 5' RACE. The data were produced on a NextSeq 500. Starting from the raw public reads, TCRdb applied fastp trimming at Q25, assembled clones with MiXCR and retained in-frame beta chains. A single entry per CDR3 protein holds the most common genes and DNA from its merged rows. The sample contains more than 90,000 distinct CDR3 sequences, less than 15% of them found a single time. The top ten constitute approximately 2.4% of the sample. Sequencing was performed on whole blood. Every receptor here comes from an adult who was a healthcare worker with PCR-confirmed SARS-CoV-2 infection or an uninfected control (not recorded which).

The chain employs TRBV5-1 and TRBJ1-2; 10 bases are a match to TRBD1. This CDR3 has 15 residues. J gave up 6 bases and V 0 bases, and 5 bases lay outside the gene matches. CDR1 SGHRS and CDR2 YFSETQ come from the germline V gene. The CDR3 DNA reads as TGCGCCAGCAGCTTGGGACAGGGGGCTTTTGATGGCTACACCTTC. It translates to CASSLGQGAFDGYTF.

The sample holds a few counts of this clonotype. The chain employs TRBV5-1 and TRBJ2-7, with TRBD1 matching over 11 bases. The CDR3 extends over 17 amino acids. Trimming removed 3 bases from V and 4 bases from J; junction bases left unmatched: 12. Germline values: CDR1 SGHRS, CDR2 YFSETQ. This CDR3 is CASSSGQGVNVGYEQYF. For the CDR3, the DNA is TGCGCCAGCAGCTCGGGACAGGGGGTGAACGTGGGGTACGAGCAGTACTTC.

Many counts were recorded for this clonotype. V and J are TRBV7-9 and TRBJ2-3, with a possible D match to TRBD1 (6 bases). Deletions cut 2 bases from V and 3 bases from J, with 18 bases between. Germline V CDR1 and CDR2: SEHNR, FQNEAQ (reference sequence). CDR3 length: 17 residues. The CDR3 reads CASSLRGNVRGTDTQYF. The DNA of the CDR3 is TGTGCCAGCAGCTTAAGGGGGAACGTTAGAGGAACAGATACGCAGTATTTT.

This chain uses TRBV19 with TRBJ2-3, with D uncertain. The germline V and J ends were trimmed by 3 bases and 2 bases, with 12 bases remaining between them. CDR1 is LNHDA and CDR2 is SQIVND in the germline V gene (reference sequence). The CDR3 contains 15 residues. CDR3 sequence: CASSIWAGSTDTQYF. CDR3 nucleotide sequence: TGTGCCAGTAGTATCTGGGCCGGATCCACAGATACGCAGTATTTT. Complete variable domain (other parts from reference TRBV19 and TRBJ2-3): DGGITQSPKYLFRKEGQNVTLSCEQNLNHDAMYWYRQDPGQGLRLIYYSQIVNDFQKGDIAEGYSVSREKKESFPLTVTSAQKNPTAFYLCASSIWAGSTDTQYFGPGTRLTVL.

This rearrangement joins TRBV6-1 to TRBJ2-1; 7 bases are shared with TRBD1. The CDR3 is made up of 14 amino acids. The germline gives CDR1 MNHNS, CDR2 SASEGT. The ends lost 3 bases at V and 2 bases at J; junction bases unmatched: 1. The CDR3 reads CASSDGTAYNEQFF. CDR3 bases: TGTGCCAGCAGTGACGGGACAGCCTACAATGAGCAGTTCTTC.

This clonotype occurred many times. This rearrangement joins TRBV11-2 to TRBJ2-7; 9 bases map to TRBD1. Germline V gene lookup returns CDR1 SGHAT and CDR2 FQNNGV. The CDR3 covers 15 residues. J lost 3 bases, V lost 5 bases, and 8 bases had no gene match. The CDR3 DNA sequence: TGTGCCAGCAGCATAGGACAGGGGCCCTACTACGAGCAGTACTTC. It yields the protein CASSIGQGPYYEQYF.

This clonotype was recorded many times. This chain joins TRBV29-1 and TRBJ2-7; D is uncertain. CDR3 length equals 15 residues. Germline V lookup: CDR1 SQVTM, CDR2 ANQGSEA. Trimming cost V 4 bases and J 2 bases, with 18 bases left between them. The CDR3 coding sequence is TGCAGCGTTGTGGAACCGTGGGTTCACCCCTACGAGCAGTACTTC. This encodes CSVVEPWVHPYEQYF.

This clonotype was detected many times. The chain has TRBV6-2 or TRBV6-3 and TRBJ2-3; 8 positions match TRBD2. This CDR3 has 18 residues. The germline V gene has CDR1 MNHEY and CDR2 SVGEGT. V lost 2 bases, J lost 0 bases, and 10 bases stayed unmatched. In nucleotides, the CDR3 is TGTGCCAGCAGTTACCAGCGGGGGCTCCTCTATAGCACAGATACGCAGTATTTT. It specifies CASSYQRGLLYSTDTQYF.

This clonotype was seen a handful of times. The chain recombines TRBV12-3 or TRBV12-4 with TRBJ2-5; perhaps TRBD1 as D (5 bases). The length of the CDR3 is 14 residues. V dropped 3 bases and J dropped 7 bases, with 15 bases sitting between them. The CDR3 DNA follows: TGTGCCAGCAGTTTCTTCCAGGGTTTGAGGACCCAGTACTTC. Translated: CASSFFQGLRTQYF.

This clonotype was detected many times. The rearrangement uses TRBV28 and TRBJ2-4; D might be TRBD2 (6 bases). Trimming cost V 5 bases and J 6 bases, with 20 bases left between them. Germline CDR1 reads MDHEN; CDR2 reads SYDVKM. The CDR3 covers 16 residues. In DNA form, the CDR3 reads TGTGCCAGCAGTCCAACCCCGGCAGGGAGGTCAAACATTCAGTACTTC. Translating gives CASSPTPAGRSNIQYF. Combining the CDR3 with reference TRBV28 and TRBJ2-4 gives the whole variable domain DVKVTQSSRYLVKRTGEKVFLECVQDMDHENMFWYRQDPGLGLRLIYFSYDVKMKEKGDIPEGYSVSREKKERFSLILESASTNQTSMYLCASSPTPAGRSNIQYFGAGTRLSVL.

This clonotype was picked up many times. CDR3 region: CATTYGQGGTGELFF. The DNA of the CDR3 is TGTGCCACCACCTACGGACAGGGTGGCACCGGGGAGCTGTTTTTT. The genes are TRBV24-1 and TRBJ2-2; 8 nucleotides agree with TRBD1. This CDR3 contains 15 residues. From germline, CDR1 is KGHDR and CDR2 SFDVKD. Losses at the gene ends were 8 bases for V and 4 bases for J; bases not matched to a gene: 8.

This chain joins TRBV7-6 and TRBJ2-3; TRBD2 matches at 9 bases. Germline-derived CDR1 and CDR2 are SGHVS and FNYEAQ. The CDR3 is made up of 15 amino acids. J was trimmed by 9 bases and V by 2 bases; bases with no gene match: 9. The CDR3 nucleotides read TGTGCCAGCAGCTTATCGCGGGGGGGCCAAGACACGCAGTATTTT. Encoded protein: CASSLSRGGQDTQYF.

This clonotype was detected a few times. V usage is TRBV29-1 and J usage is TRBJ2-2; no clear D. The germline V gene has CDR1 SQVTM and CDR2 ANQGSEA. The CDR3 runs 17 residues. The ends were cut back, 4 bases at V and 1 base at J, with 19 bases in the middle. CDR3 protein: CSVGDDKDLMNTGELFF. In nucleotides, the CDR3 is TGCAGCGTTGGAGATGACAAAGACTTAATGAACACCGGGGAGCTGTTTTTT.

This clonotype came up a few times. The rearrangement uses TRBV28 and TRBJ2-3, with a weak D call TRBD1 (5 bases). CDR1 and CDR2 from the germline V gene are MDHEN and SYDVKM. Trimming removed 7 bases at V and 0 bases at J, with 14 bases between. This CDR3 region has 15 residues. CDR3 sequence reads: CASTRVGDSTDTQYF. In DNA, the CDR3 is TGTGCCAGCACCCGTGTAGGGGATAGCACAGATACGCAGTATTTT.

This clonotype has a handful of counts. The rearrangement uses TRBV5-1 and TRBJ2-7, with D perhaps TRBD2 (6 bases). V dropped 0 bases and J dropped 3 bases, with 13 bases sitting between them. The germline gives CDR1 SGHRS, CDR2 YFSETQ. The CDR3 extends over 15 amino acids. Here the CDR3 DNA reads TGCGCCAGCAGCTTGGAGGGACTCCCACTCTACGAGCAGTACTTC. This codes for CASSLEGLPLYEQYF.

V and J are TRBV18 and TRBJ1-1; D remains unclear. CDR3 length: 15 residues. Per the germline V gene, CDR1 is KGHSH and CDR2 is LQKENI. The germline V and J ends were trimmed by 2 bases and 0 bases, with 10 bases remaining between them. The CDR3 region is CASSPVQTMNTEAFF. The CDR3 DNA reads TGTGCCAGCTCACCAGTCCAGACCATGAACACTGAAGCTTTCTTT. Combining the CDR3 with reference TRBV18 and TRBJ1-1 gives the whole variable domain NAGVMQNPRHLVRRRGQEARLRCSPMKGHSHVYWYRQLPEEGLKFMVYLQKENIIDESGMPKERFSAEFPKEGPSILRIQQVVRGDSAAYFCASSPVQTMNTEAFFGQGTRLTVV.

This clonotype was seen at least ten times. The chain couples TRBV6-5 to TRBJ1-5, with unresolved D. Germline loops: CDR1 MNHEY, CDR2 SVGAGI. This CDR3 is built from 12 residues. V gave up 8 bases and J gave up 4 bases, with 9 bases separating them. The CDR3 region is CASGFPNQPQHF. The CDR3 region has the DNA TGTGCCAGCGGTTTCCCGAATCAGCCCCAGCATTTT.

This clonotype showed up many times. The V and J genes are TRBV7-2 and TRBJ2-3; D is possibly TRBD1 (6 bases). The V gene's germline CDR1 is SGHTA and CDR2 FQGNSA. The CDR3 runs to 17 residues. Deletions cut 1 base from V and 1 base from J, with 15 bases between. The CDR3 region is CASSLGPDSYRTDTQYF. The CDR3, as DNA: TGTGCCAGCAGCTTAGGACCGGACAGCTACCGCACAGATACGCAGTATTTT. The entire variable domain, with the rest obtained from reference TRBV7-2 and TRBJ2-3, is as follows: GAGVSQSPSNKVTEKGKDVELRCDPISGHTALYWYRQSLGQGLEFLIYFQGNSAPDKSGLPSDRFSAERTGGSVSTLTIQRTQQEDSAVYLCASSLGPDSYRTDTQYFGPGTRLTVL.

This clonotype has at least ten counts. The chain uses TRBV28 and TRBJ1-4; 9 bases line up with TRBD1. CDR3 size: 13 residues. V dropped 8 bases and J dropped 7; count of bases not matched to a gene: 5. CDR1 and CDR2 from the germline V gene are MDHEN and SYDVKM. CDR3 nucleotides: TGTGCCAGCCACAGGGGGCTAGGTGAAAAACTGTTTTTT. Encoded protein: CASHRGLGEKLFF.

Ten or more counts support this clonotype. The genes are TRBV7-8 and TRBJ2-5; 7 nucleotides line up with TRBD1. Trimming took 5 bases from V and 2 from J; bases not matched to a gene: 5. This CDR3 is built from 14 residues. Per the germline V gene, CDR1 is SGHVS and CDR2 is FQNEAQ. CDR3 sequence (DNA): TGTGCCAGCAGCCCGGGACAGATACAAGAGACCCAGTACTTC. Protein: CASSPGQIQETQYF.

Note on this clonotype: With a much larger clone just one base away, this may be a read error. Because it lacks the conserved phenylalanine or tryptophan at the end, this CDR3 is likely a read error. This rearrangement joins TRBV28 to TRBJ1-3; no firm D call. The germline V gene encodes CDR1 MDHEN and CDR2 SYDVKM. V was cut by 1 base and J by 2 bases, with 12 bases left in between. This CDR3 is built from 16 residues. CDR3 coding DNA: TGTGCCAGCAGTTTATCCTTAGGTGCGGCTGGAAACACCATATATTCT. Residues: CASSLSLGAAGNTIYS.

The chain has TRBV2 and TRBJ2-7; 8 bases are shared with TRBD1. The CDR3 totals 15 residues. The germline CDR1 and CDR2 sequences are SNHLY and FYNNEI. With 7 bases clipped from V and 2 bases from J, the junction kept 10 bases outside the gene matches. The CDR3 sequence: CASIRGGQVTYEQYF. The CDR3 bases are TGTGCCAGCATCCGAGGGGGACAGGTTACCTACGAGCAGTACTTC.

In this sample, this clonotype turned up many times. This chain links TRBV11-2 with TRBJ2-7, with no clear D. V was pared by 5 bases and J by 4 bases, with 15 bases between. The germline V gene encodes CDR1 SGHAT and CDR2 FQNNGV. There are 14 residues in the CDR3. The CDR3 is CASSPLMGPYEQYF. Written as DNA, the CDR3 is TGTGCCAGCAGCCCTTTGATGGGCCCATACGAGCAGTACTTC. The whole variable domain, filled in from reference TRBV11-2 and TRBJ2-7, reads EAGVAQSPRYKIIEKRQSVAFWCNPISGHATLYWYQQILGQGPKLLIQFQNNGVVDDSQLPKDRFSAERLKGVDSTLKIQPAKLEDSAVYLCASSPLMGPYEQYFGPGTRLTVT.